This T cell receptor beta chain was captured in a study of blood T cell repertoires in COVID-19. Study in general: From T cells, B-cell-depleted T cells, or PBMCs came the material, which was cDNA or gDNA.

Authors' data handling: Reference gene primer amplification yielded estimated nucleated cell counts. Sequenced by immunoSEQ multiplex PCR; TCRdb stores in-frame clones only, minus some. That table furnishes V, J and clone size, whereas the DNA furnished D and trimming. The sample holds about 430,000 clones; 85% to 90% are singletons and the top ten take 1.1%. This study enrolled people aged about 18 to 100 from about 24 US geographic areas. Cohorts were based on clinical histories the participants reported. The CDR3 runs to 16 residues. Germline V gives CDR1 LGHDT, CDR2 YNNKEL (reference sequence). V trimming: 1 base; J trimming: 4 bases; junction bases outside the gene matches: 7.

V usage is TRBV3-1 (or the pseudogene TRBV3-2) and J usage is TRBJ1-3; 7 bases are shared with TRBD1. The sequence came from a man under 40 who had recovered from COVID-19. The sequencing input was PBMCs or T cells enriched from blood (not recorded which). The CDR3 region is CASSQVGGQLGNTIYF. For the CDR3, the DNA is TGTGCCAGCAGCCAAGTGGGGGGACAGCTCGGAAACACCATATATTTT.